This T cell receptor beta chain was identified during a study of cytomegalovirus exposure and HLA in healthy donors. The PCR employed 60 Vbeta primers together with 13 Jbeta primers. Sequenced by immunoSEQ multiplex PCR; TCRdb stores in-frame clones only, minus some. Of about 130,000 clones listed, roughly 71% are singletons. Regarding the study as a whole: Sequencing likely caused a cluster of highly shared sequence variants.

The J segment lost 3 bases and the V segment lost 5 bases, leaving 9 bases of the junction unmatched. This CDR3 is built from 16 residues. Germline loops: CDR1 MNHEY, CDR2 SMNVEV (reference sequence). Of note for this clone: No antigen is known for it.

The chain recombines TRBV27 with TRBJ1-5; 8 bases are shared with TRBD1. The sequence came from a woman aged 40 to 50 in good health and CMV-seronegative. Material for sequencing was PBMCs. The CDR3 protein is CASSPAGQGINQPQHF. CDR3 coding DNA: TGTGCCAGCAGTCCCGCAGGACAGGGAATCAATCAGCCCCAGCATTTT.